This TCR beta chain was retrieved from a study of cytomegalovirus exposure and HLA in healthy donors. General observations from the study: The classifier, whose performance was assessed in both the original and validation cohorts, reportedly diagnosed cytomegalovirus status with high specificity and sensitivity. DRB1 had the most TCR associations and HLA-C the fewest, a later analysis found, with rates varying by HLA locus. Cytomegalovirus-associated TCR beta chains were listed, numbering under 200. One variant, a missense change in DCLRE1C, was linked in a later analysis to TCR beta V- and J-gene trimming.

The CDR3 spans 13 residues. Germline V gene sequence: CDR1 KGHSH, CDR2 LQKENI. The germline V and J ends were trimmed by 1 base and 5 bases, with 8 bases remaining between them. The PCR ran on 60 Vbeta and 13 Jbeta primers. The repertoire was sequenced with immunoSEQ multiplex PCR; TCRdb's copy has only in-frame clones and lacks some. The sample records 150,000 or so clones, approximately 80% being singletons. In regard to this clone: Its target is not known.

The rearrangement joins TRBV18 to TRBJ2-5; unclear D gene. This TCR was sampled from a man aged 30 to 39 in good health and CMV-seropositive. The sequenced material came from PBMCs. The CDR3 sequence is CASSPRGIETQYF. CDR3 DNA sequence: TGTGCCAGCTCACCACGCGGAATCGAGACCCAGTACTTC.